Listed here are 28 T cell receptor beta chains from one sample, sequenced in a study of cytomegalovirus exposure and HLA in healthy donors. Researchers ran the PCR with 60 Vbeta and 13 Jbeta primers. The method was immunoSEQ multiplex PCR; TCRdb's version includes in-frame clones alone and lacks a portion of them. The sample shows 160,000 or so clones, over 70% of them seen only once. Material: PBMCs. These receptor sequences come from a man aged 35 to 55 in good health and CMV-seronegative.

This clone was detected only a few times. CDR3 sequence (DNA): TGTGCCAGCAGCAGCAGGGGGAACACCGGGGAGCTGTTTTTT. Protein: CASSSRGNTGELFF. The chain links TRBV7-3 to TRBJ2-2; weak D call: TRBD1 (6 bases). Germline V gene data show CDR1 as SGHTA and CDR2 as FQGTGA. Between the trimmed V and J ends, which lost 5 bases and 1 base, there was a span of 8 bases. The CDR3 contains 14 residues.

This clone appeared once. The germline gene is not matched at one end of the junction; a read error may be the cause. The sample contains more than one DNA sequence encoding this CDR3. The CDR3 is CASSFPTGGNGYTF. The DNA for the CDR3 is TGTGCCAGTAGTTTCCCGACAGGGGGGAATGGCTACACCTTC. The chain uses TRBV28 and TRBJ1-2; 9 bases match TRBD1. The CDR3 totals 14 residues. From germline, CDR1 is MDHEN and CDR2 SYDVKM.

This clone was detected only once. CDR3 amino acids: CASSPRGFDGYTF. CDR3 DNA sequence: TGTGCCAGCAGCCCCCGGGGTTTTGATGGCTACACCTTC. This chain links TRBV7-9 with TRBJ1-2; D is undetermined. In germline, CDR1 is SEHNR, CDR2 FQNEAQ (reference sequence). The CDR3 runs 13 residues. Trimming took off 5 bases at V and 6 bases at J, with 13 bases between the two ends. Looking up the rest from reference TRBV7-9 and TRBJ1-2 gives the full variable domain: DTGVSQNPRHKITKRGQNVTFRCDPISEHNRLYWYRQTLGQGPEFLTYFQNEAQLEKSRLLSDRFSAERPKGSFSTLEIQRTEQGDSAMYLCASSPRGFDGYTFGSGTRLTVV.

The chain couples TRBV7-2 to TRBJ1-5; TRBD1 matches 8 bases. The germline CDR1 and CDR2 sequences are SGHTA and FQGNSA. The CDR3 totals 17 residues. V lost 5 bases and J lost 2; bases outside the gene matches: 11. The DNA for the CDR3 is TGTGCCAGCAGCACAGGGACAGGAACGTTTGGCAATCAGCCCCAGCATTTT. Translating it yields CASSTGTGTFGNQPQHF.

This chain uses TRBV5-4 with TRBJ2-5, with unresolved D. Trimming pared 3 bases from V and 1 base from J, leaving 10 bases between. This CDR3 contains 14 residues. Germline CDR1 is SGHNT and CDR2 is YYREEE (reference sequence). CDR3 protein: CASSWADGQETQYF. The DNA of the CDR3 is TGTGCCAGCAGCTGGGCAGACGGCCAAGAGACCCAGTACTTC.

This chain links TRBV7-2 with TRBJ1-3; no clear D gene. This CDR3 has 15 residues. Deletions cut 3 bases from V and 0 bases from J, with 9 bases between. Germline V CDR1 and CDR2: SGHTA, FQGNSA. CDR3 loop: CASSFTGNSGNTIYF. In DNA form, the CDR3 reads TGTGCCAGCAGCTTCACCGGTAACTCTGGAAACACCATATATTTT.

The chain recombines TRBV7-2 with TRBJ2-1, with 11 bases aligning to TRBD1. The CDR3 totals 19 residues. V lost 1 base and J lost 5; bases outside the gene matches: 13. CDR1 and CDR2 from the germline V gene are SGHTA and FQGNSA. In DNA, the CDR3 is TGTGCCAGCAGCTTAGTTAGTGGACAGGGGGCTATTGGGGACAATGAGCAGTTCTTC. Amino acids: CASSLVSGQGAIGDNEQFF.

The rearrangement uses TRBV19 and TRBJ2-4; the D gene is possibly TRBD2 (6 bases). Per the germline V gene, CDR1 is LNHDA and CDR2 is SQIVND (reference sequence). The CDR3 sequence is 13 residues long. The V gene lost 11 bases and the J gene lost 8 bases, with 19 bases spanning the gap. The CDR3 DNA reads as TGTGCCTCCCGGGGGTCGGGGGAGCACATTCAGTACTTC. It encodes CASRGSGEHIQYF. The full variable domain, with the rest looked up from reference TRBV19 and TRBJ2-4, is DGGITQSPKYLFRKEGQNVTLSCEQNLNHDAMYWYRQDPGQGLRLIYYSQIVNDFQKGDIAEGYSVSREKKESFPLTVTSAQKNPTAFYLCASRGSGEHIQYFGAGTRLSVL.

The chain couples TRBV7-9 to TRBJ1-3; tentatively, D is TRBD1 (6 bases). CDR1 SEHNR and CDR2 FQNEAQ come from the germline V gene (reference sequence). V lost 2 bases and J 4 bases, leaving 18 bases between the germline ends. The CDR3 loop spans 17 amino acids. This CDR3 is CASSLIVGQGQGNTIYF. The CDR3 region has the DNA TGTGCCAGCAGCTTAATCGTCGGGCAGGGGCAAGGAAACACCATATATTTT.

The J gene is TRBJ2-7, the V gene TRBV9; TRBD1 might be the D (5 bases). This CDR3 spans 15 amino acids. The V end was cut by 0 bases, the J end by 3 bases, with 13 bases between. CDR1 is SGDLS, CDR2 YYNGEE, per germline. The CDR3 sequence: CASSVVQGVSYEQYF. The CDR3 DNA sequence: TGTGCCAGCAGCGTAGTGCAAGGGGTAAGCTACGAGCAGTACTTC. Complete variable domain (other parts from reference TRBV9 and TRBJ2-7): DSGVTQTPKHLITATGQRVTLRCSPRSGDLSVYWYQQSLDQGLQFLIQYYNGEERAKGNILERFSAQQFPDLHSELNLSSLELGDSALYFCASSVVQGVSYEQYFGPGTRLTVT.

The V call is TRBV11-2, the J call TRBJ2-5, with TRBD2 matching 7 bases. TRBJ2-7 matches the DNA end more closely, so the J call is doubtful. This CDR3 comprises 17 residues. Germline V lookup: CDR1 SGHAT, CDR2 FQNNGV. CDR3 region: CASSLTSGGGFPYEQYF. CDR3 coding DNA: TGTGCCAGCAGCTTAACGTCTGGCGGGGGATTTCCCTACGAGCAGTACTTC.

The J gene is TRBJ1-1, the V gene TRBV29-1; D remains unclear. The CDR3 totals 13 residues. Trimming cost V 7 bases and J 10 bases, with 22 bases left between them. Germline V gives CDR1 SQVTM, CDR2 ANQGSEA. Here the CDR3 DNA reads TGCAGCGGGACCTCCCGGACGGGAGAGATAGCTTTCTTT. This encodes CSGTSRTGEIAFF.

J is TRBJ1-1 and V is TRBV29-1, with D possibly matching TRBD1 (6 bases). The CDR3 spans 14 residues. V lost 3 bases and J lost 7, with 18 bases in between. The germline gives CDR1 SQVTM, CDR2 ANQGSEA. CDR3 sequence reads: CSVDTARGYDEAFF. CDR3 sequence (DNA): TGCAGCGTTGATACTGCCAGGGGTTATGATGAAGCTTTCTTT. The whole variable domain, remainder taken from reference TRBV29-1 and TRBJ1-1, is SAVISQKPSRDICQRGTSLTIQCQVDSQVTMMFWYRQQPGQSLTLIATANQGSEATYESGFVIDKFPISRPNLTFSTLTVSNMSPEDSSIYLCSVDTARGYDEAFFGQGTRLTVV.

The chain employs TRBV7-2 and TRBJ1-1, with a possible D match to TRBD1 (5 bases). The CDR3 is made up of 12 amino acids. CDR1 is SGHTA and CDR2 is FQGNSA in the germline V gene. V was cut by 5 bases and J by 6 bases, with 10 bases left in between. CDR3 sequence reads: CASSAWGAEAFF. The CDR3 DNA reads as TGTGCCAGCAGCGCCTGGGGGGCTGAAGCTTTCTTT.

The V and J genes are TRBV6-1 and TRBJ2-3, with a weak D call TRBD2 (6 bases). Germline loops: CDR1 MNHNS, CDR2 SASEGT. CDR3 length: 15 amino acids. The germline V and J ends were trimmed by 5 bases and 0 bases, with 12 bases remaining between them. The CDR3 loop reads CASSSRESSTDTQYF. The CDR3 DNA reads as TGTGCCAGCAGTTCCCGGGAGAGTAGCACAGATACGCAGTATTTT.

The rearrangement joins TRBV6-1 to TRBJ1-5, with no clear D. V was trimmed by 2 bases and J by 2 bases, leaving 7 bases between them. Germline lookup yields CDR1 MNHNS and CDR2 SASEGT. The CDR3 is 14 amino acids. The DNA for the CDR3 is TGTGCCAGCAGTGAATCCGGAGGCAATCAGCCCCAGCATTTT. Translated, it gives CASSESGGNQPQHF.

The genes are TRBV19 and TRBJ2-2, with 8 bases fitting TRBD1. Trimming took 4 bases from V and 5 from J; bases not matched to a gene: 9. Germline CDR1 reads LNHDA; CDR2 reads SQIVND (reference sequence). The CDR3 loop spans 16 amino acids. CDR3 bases: TGTGCCAGTAGTACCCGACAGGGGCGACGAACCGGGGAGCTGTTTTTT. This codes for CASSTRQGRRTGELFF.

V and J are TRBV29-1 and TRBJ2-2, with no clear D. V was clipped by 3 bases and J by 5 bases, with 7 bases between them. Germline values: CDR1 SQVTM, CDR2 ANQGSEA. The length of the CDR3 is 12 residues. The CDR3 coding sequence is TGCAGCGTTGAGGGCGCTACCGGGGAGCTGTTTTTT. Amino acids: CSVEGATGELFF.

In DNA, the CDR3 is TGTGCCAGCAGCCGCCTCACAGGTACCTACGAGCAGTACTTC. Translating it yields CASSRLTGTYEQYF. V is TRBV7-9 and J is TRBJ2-5; D possibly corresponds to TRBD1 (5 bases). The DNA end lines up better with TRBJ2-7; the J call may be wrong. The CDR3 runs 14 residues. CDR1 is SEHNR, CDR2 FQNEAQ, per germline (reference sequence).

J is TRBJ2-1 and V is TRBV9; maybe TRBD2 (5 bases). The V end was cut by 4 bases, the J end by 9 bases, with 14 bases between. Germline V CDR1 and CDR2: SGDLS, YYNGEE. The CDR3 extends over 13 amino acids. The CDR3 spells CASSPTRISEQFF. CDR3 coding DNA: TGTGCCAGCAGCCCCACTAGGATCAGTGAGCAGTTCTTC.

The chain employs TRBV30 and TRBJ1-2, with 10 bases matching TRBD1. V shed 1 base, J shed 3 bases, and the junction held 2 bases outside the gene matches. Looked up from germline, CDR1 is GTSNPN and CDR2 is SVGIG (reference sequence). The CDR3 contains 14 residues. The CDR3: CAWSATGGHYGYTF. The CDR3 region has the DNA TGTGCCTGGAGTGCGACAGGGGGCCACTATGGCTACACCTTC.

The J gene is TRBJ1-2, the V gene TRBV7-2, with 8 nucleotides matching TRBD1. Germline V gene lookup returns CDR1 SGHTA and CDR2 FQGNSA. The CDR3 totals 15 residues. With 5 bases clipped from V and 3 bases from J, the junction kept 8 bases outside the gene matches. The CDR3 nucleotides are TGTGCCAGCAGCCCTGGACAGGGAGTGTACTATGGCTACACCTTC. This translates into CASSPGQGVYYGYTF.

The rearrangement links TRBV6-4 to TRBJ2-3, with 10 bases lining up with TRBD2. The CDR3 covers 16 residues. V shed 0 bases and J 4 bases; nucleotides not matched to a gene: 4. CDR1 and CDR2 from the germline V gene are MRHNA and SNTAGT. CDR3 sequence (DNA): TGTGCCAGCAGTGACTCAGCGGGGGGGCCTGCAGATACGCAGTATTTT. It is translated as CASSDSAGGPADTQYF.

This clone was observed a few times. The chain uses TRBV7-4 and TRBJ2-7; tentative D call: TRBD2 (6 bases). Germline assignment: CDR1 SGHVT and CDR2 SQSDAQ. Deletions cut 3 bases from V and 6 bases from J, with 18 bases between. This CDR3 is 15 amino acids long. The CDR3 DNA is TGTGCCAGCAGCTTCTTCGGCGGGGTCGTCATCGAGCAGTACTTC. Encoded protein: CASSFFGGVVIEQYF. Combining the CDR3 with reference TRBV7-4 and TRBJ2-7 gives the whole variable domain GAGVSQSPRYKVAKRGRDVALRCDSISGHVTLYWYRQTLGQGSEVLTYSQSDAQRDKSGRPSGRFSAERPERSVSTLKIQRTEQGDSAVYLCASSFFGGVVIEQYFGPGTRLTVT.

The chain couples TRBV30 to TRBJ1-1, with a tentative D call TRBD1 (5 bases). The V gene's germline CDR1 is GTSNPN and CDR2 SVGIG (reference sequence). V gave up 1 base and J gave up 4 bases, with 16 bases separating them. This CDR3 contains 15 residues. CDR3 in DNA: TGTGCCTGGAGTGCCGTCAGGACAATCGTCACTGAAGCTTTCTTT. Its translation: CAWSAVRTIVTEAFF. The full variable domain, in which reference TRBV30 and TRBJ1-1 provide the parts outside the CDR3, is SQTIHQWPATLVQPVGSPLSLECTVEGTSNPNLYWYRQAAGRGLQLLFYSVGIGQISSEVPQNLSASRPQDRQFILSSKKLLLSDSGFYLCAWSAVRTIVTEAFFGQGTRLTVV.

The rearrangement joins TRBV7-9 to TRBJ1-2, with no clear D. Looked up from germline, CDR1 is SEHNR and CDR2 is FQNEAQ (reference sequence). The V end lost 3 bases, the J end lost 6 bases, and 17 bases lay between the germline ends. This CDR3 comprises 15 residues. The DNA of the CDR3 is TGTGCCAGCAGCTTGGGAGGACCCCCAGGAGATGGCTACACCTTC. Protein product: CASSLGGPPGDGYTF.

The gene calls are TRBV5-6 and TRBJ2-4; D gene ambiguous. Germline V gene data show CDR1 as SGHDT and CDR2 as YYEEEE. The ends were cut back, 0 bases at V and 8 bases at J, with 12 bases in the middle. This CDR3 has 14 residues. The CDR3 region is CASSLGGSTYIQYF. DNA for the CDR3: TGTGCCAGCAGCTTGGGCGGCTCAACATACATTCAGTACTTC.

The gene calls are TRBV7-2 and TRBJ2-5; 9 nucleotides agree with TRBD2. The assigned J gene may be wrong: the sequence end matches TRBJ2-7 better. Germline CDR1 reads SGHTA; CDR2 reads FQGNSA. This CDR3 has 16 amino acids. Written as DNA, the CDR3 is TGTGCCAGCAGCTTGGTCCGAGCGGGGGGTTCCTACGAGCAGTACTTC. Protein sequence: CASSLVRAGGSYEQYF.